The 15 T cell receptor beta chains reported below all come from one sample, sequenced in a study of T-cell reconstitution after alpha-beta-depleted transplantation in children. The TCRbeta library was prepared with unique molecular identifiers. TCRdb re-derived calls from the PCR reads in MiXCR, one entry per CDR3 protein. The table includes hundreds of thousands of distinct CDR3 sequences, 13% detected once. This material consisted of PBMCs, mostly from graft donor cells, taken 360 days after TCRalphabeta/CD19-depleted stem cell transplant. The source of these receptors is a male patient younger than 18 who had a stem cell transplant for acute myeloid leukemia, so the T cells may come from the graft donor.

This clonotype was detected ten times or more. The chain joins TRBV29-1 to TRBJ2-7, with 7 bases matching TRBD1. Trimming cost V 0 bases and J 5 bases; bases outside gene matches: 4. This CDR3 is 13 amino acids long. The V gene's germline CDR1 is SQVTM and CDR2 ANQGSEA. The CDR3 coding sequence is TGCAGCGTTGAAGATAGGGGGCCCCACGAGCAGTACTTC. This codes for CSVEDRGPHEQYF.

This clonotype showed up many times. The chain combines TRBV29-1 with TRBJ2-1; D is tentatively TRBD1 or TRBD2 (6 bases each). This CDR3 is 14 amino acids long. Germline V gives CDR1 SQVTM, CDR2 ANQGSEA. Trimming took 5 bases from V and 2 from J, leaving 13 bases between them. CDR3 sequence (DNA): TGCAGCGTTCGAGGAGGGGGGCCCTACAATGAGCAGTTCTTC. Translated, it gives CSVRGGGPYNEQFF.

This clonotype was seen only a few times. The chain combines TRBV27 with TRBJ2-1; TRBD2 agrees at 7 bases. CDR1 and CDR2 (germline): MNHEY, SMNVEV (reference sequence). The CDR3 spans 16 residues. V dropped 3 bases and J dropped 2; count of bases not matched to a gene: 7. CDR3 DNA: TGTGCCAGCAGTTTGGGTCTAGCGGTAACCTACAATGAGCAGTTCTTC. Translated: CASSLGLAVTYNEQFF.

This clonotype was found a few times. The chain employs TRBV3-1 and TRBJ2-1; tentatively, D is TRBD1 (5 bases). The CDR3 loop spans 13 amino acids. CDR1 and CDR2 (germline): LGHDT, YNNKEL (reference sequence). V lost 1 base, J lost 8 bases, and 9 bases lay in between. The CDR3 sequence: CASSQAGSHEQFF. CDR3 DNA: TGTGCCAGCAGCCAAGCAGGGTCCCATGAGCAGTTCTTC.

This clonotype showed up many times. The chain is built from TRBV3-1 and TRBJ2-6; no clear D gene. CDR1 is LGHDT, CDR2 YNNKEL, per germline (reference sequence). Trimming left V 0 bases short and J 0 bases short, with 6 bases between. The CDR3 loop spans 16 amino acids. This chain's CDR3 is CASSQESGSGANVLTF. The CDR3, as DNA: TGTGCCAGCAGCCAAGAATCCGGCTCTGGGGCCAACGTCCTGACTTTC. Based on the CDR3 plus reference TRBV3-1 and TRBJ2-6, the full variable domain is DTAVSQTPKYLVTQMGNDKSIKCEQNLGHDTMYWYKQDSKKFLKIMFSYNNKELIINETVPNRFSPKSPDKAHLNLHINSLELGDSAVYFCASSQESGSGANVLTFGAGSRLTVL.

This clonotype showed up many times. This chain uses TRBV29-1 with TRBJ2-7; D is perhaps TRBD1 (6 bases). The length of the CDR3 is 15 residues. V shed 0 bases and J shed 4 bases, with 16 bases lying between them. From germline, CDR1 is SQVTM and CDR2 ANQGSEA. CDR3 DNA: TGCAGCGTTGAAGATAGGGGGACCGGCGAGTACGAGCAGTACTTC. Protein product: CSVEDRGTGEYEQYF.

This clonotype came up once. V is TRBV7-1 and J is TRBJ2-1; possibly TRBD1 or TRBD2 for D (5 bases each). TRBV7-1 is an open reading frame, and its role is uncertain. V lost 2 bases and J 5 bases, leaving 19 bases between the germline ends. CDR3 length equals 17 residues. The CDR3 reads CASSSYRWGSINNEQFF. The CDR3 bases are TGTGCCAGCAGCTCATATCGGTGGGGGAGTATAAACAATGAGCAGTTCTTC.

The V gene is TRBV20-1, the J gene TRBJ2-3; no firm D call. The germline gives CDR1 DFQATT, CDR2 SNEGSKA (reference sequence). V dropped 0 bases and J dropped 2 bases, with 15 bases sitting between them. The CDR3 extends over 16 amino acids. Here the CDR3 reads CSAREWAVLFTDTQYF. The CDR3 region has the DNA TGCAGTGCTAGAGAATGGGCCGTTTTGTTCACAGATACGCAGTATTTT.

V gene TRBV28 combines with J gene TRBJ2-7, with TRBD2 as a possible D gene (6 bases). Germline loops: CDR1 MDHEN, CDR2 SYDVKM. This CDR3 is 13 amino acids long. Trimming stripped 6 bases from V and 2 bases from J, with 11 bases between. The DNA of the CDR3 is TGTGCCAGCAGGGGGGGACCACCCTACGAGCAGTACTTC. Translation: CASRGGPPYEQYF.

CDR3 sequence: CATSTPSRGLPAGELFF. The CDR3, as DNA: TGTGCCACCAGCACCCCCAGCAGGGGGTTACCAGCCGGGGAGCTGTTTTTT. The V gene is TRBV15, the J gene TRBJ2-2; 7 nucleotides line up with TRBD1. Germline V gene lookup returns CDR1 LNHNV and CDR2 YYDKDF (reference sequence). CDR3 length equals 17 residues. The V gene end was trimmed by 4 bases and the J gene end by 6 bases; junction bases not matched to a gene: 14.

This clonotype was seen ten or more times. The rearrangement links TRBV29-1 to TRBJ1-2; D may be TRBD1 (5 bases). This CDR3 has 12 amino acids. V lost 6 bases to trimming and J lost 0 bases, with 8 bases between them. Germline loops: CDR1 SQVTM, CDR2 ANQGSEA. The CDR3 is CSVPTANYGYTF. The CDR3 DNA sequence: TGCAGCGTCCCGACAGCTAACTATGGCTACACCTTC.

The chain is built from TRBV7-2 and TRBJ2-5; D not certain. Trimming took off 4 bases at V and 5 bases at J, with 11 bases between the two ends. There are 13 residues in the CDR3. Germline loops: CDR1 SGHTA, CDR2 FQGNSA. CDR3 loop: CASSYAVGETQYF. In DNA form, the CDR3 reads TGTGCCAGCAGCTATGCGGTTGGGGAGACCCAGTACTTC.

This clonotype was found a few times. The rearrangement links TRBV7-2 to TRBJ2-7; the D call may be TRBD1 or TRBD2 (5 bases each). Deletions cut 5 bases from V and 0 bases from J, with 17 bases between. The CDR3 contains 16 residues. Germline V gene sequence: CDR1 SGHTA, CDR2 FQGNSA. The CDR3 spells CASSTDRGYNSYEQYF. CDR3 nucleotide sequence: TGTGCCAGCAGCACGGATCGGGGCTACAACTCCTACGAGCAGTACTTC.

This CDR3 is CASSYIGLAYEQYF. For the CDR3, the DNA is TGTGCCAGCAGTTACATCGGGCTAGCCTACGAGCAGTACTTC. The chain carries TRBV6-2 or TRBV6-3 and TRBJ2-7; D remains ambiguous. The CDR3 totals 14 residues. The germline V gene encodes CDR1 MNHEY and CDR2 SVGEGT. Trimming stripped 2 bases from V and 2 bases from J, with 10 bases between.

This clonotype was detected a few times. This chain's CDR3 is CASRDRGTGSYEQYF. In nucleotides, the CDR3 is TGTGCCAGCAGAGACCGGGGGACGGGCTCCTACGAGCAGTACTTC. The J gene is TRBJ2-7, the V gene TRBV27, with D maybe TRBD2 (6 bases). V gave up 6 bases and J gave up 0 bases, with 15 bases separating them. This CDR3 comprises 15 residues. From germline, CDR1 is MNHEY and CDR2 SMNVEV (reference sequence).